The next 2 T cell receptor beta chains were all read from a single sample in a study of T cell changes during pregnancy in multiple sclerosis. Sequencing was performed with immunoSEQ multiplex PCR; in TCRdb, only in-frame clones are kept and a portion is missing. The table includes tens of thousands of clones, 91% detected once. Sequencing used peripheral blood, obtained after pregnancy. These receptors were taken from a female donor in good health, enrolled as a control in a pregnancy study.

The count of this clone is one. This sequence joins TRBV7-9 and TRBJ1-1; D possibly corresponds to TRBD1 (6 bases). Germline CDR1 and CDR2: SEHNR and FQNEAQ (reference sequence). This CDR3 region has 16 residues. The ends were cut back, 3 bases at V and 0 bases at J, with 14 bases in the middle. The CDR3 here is CASSFPRTEVNTEAFF. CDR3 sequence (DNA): TGTGCCAGCAGCTTCCCCAGGACAGAGGTGAACACTGAAGCTTTCTTT.

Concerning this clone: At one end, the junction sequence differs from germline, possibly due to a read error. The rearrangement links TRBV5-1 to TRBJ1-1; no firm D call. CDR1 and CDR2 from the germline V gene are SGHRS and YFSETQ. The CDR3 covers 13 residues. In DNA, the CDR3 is TGCGCCGGCAGCCCCCCCAACAGCCCTGAAGCTTTCTTT. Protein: CAGSPPNSPEAFF.